A single T cell receptor beta chain is shown here with its context. These data are taken from a study of blood T cell repertoires in COVID-19. For the study at large: Donors in the United States, Italy and Spain gave samples during acute or convalescent COVID-19.

In the study's own analysis: Scientists estimated how many nucleated cells there were by amplifying reference gene primers. Profiling relied on immunoSEQ multiplex PCR, and the TCRdb table lists in-frame clones only, not all of them. The DNA was the basis for D and trimming; V, J and clone size are from that table. The table shows more than 95,000 clones, with approximately 85% occurring only once. This CDR3 contains 14 residues. Germline lookup yields CDR1 MGHDK and CDR2 SYGVNS. Trimming removed 4 bases from V and 7 bases from J; junction bases left unmatched: 2. Sequencing was carried out using peripheral blood. This clonotype was sampled from a man in his 60s with acute or convalescent COVID-19. The chain recombines TRBV25-1 with TRBJ1-6; 9 bases are shared with TRBD1. The CDR3 protein is CASSATGGNSPLHF. CDR3 DNA: TGTGCCAGCAGTGCGACAGGGGGAAATTCACCCCTCCACTTT.